What follows are 4 T cell receptor beta chains derived from one specimen sequenced in a study of cytomegalovirus exposure and HLA in healthy donors. The PCR employed 60 Vbeta primers together with 13 Jbeta primers. Produced via immunoSEQ multiplex PCR; TCRdb's table is partial and in-frame only. In the table there are about 160,000 clones, 78% of which are singletons. Specimen: PBMCs. Source of these receptors: a woman in her 40s in good health and CMV-seropositive.

This sequence joins TRBV5-1 and TRBJ2-1; D gene uncertain. The CDR3 runs to 15 residues. The ends were cut back, 0 bases at V and 8 bases at J, with 15 bases in the middle. Germline lookup yields CDR1 SGHRS and CDR2 YFSETQ. As DNA, the CDR3 is TGCGCCAGCAGCTTGGGCTTGATGGCCAGCGATGAGCAGTTCTTC. Translated, it gives CASSLGLMASDEQFF.

This chain joins TRBV5-1 and TRBJ1-2; TRBD1 is a possible D gene (6 bases). Germline V CDR1 and CDR2: SGHRS, YFSETQ. Between the trimmed V and J ends, which lost 0 bases and 4 bases, there was a span of 10 bases. The CDR3 has 14 residues. The CDR3 DNA sequence: TGCGCCAGCAGCTTGGAGCTGGGGGCCTATGGCTACACCTTC. Amino acid sequence: CASSLELGAYGYTF. The full variable domain, in which reference TRBV5-1 and TRBJ1-2 provide the parts outside the CDR3, is KAGVTQTPRYLIKTRGQQVTLSCSPISGHRSVSWYQQTPGQGLQFLFEYFSETQRNKGNFPGRFSGRQFSNSRSEMNVSTLELGDSALYLCASSLELGAYGYTFGSGTRLTVV.

The chain combines TRBV11-3 with TRBJ2-1, with 16 positions matching TRBD2. The CDR3 length is 18 residues. V was clipped by 1 base and J by 4 bases; unmatched bases: 4. Germline-derived CDR1 and CDR2 are SGHNT and YENEEA. DNA of the CDR3: TGTGCCAGCAGCTTAGGGGGACTAGCGGGGGGGCGATACAATGAGCAGTTCTTC. Its translation is CASSLGGLAGGRYNEQFF.

This chain joins TRBV19 and TRBJ1-1, with a possible D match to TRBD1 (6 bases). V lost 4 bases, J lost 0 bases, and 15 bases lay in between. The CDR3 contains 16 residues. CDR1 and CDR2 (germline): LNHDA, SQIVND (reference sequence). In DNA, the CDR3 is TGTGCCAGTAGTACAAGGATCGGACAGATGAACACTGAAGCTTTCTTT. It codes for CASSTRIGQMNTEAFF.